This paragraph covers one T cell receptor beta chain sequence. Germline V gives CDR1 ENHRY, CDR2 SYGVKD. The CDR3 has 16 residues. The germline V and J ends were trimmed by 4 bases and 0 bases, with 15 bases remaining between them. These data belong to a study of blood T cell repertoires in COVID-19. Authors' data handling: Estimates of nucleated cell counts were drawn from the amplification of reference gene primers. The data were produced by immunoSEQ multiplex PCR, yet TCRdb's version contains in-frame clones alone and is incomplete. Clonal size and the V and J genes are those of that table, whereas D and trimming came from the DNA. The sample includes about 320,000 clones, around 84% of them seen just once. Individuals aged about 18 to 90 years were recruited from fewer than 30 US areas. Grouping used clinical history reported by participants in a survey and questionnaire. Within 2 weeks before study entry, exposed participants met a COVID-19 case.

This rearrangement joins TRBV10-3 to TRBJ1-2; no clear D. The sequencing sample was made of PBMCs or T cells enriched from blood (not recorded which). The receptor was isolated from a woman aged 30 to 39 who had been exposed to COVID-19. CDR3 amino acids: CAISVEASSPNYGYTF. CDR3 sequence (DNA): TGTGCCATCAGTGTAGAGGCCTCGAGTCCTAACTATGGCTACACCTTC.